The T cell receptor beta chain under discussion was sequenced for a study of patients and donors after allogeneic stem cell transplantation (dated by TCRdb to 2018 to 2021). CDR3 length: 15 amino acids, cysteine to phenylalanine. Only the CDR3 part of the read is kept: 45 bases, read in frame from the first base. Trimmed from V: 0 bases; trimmed from J: 5 bases; junction bases lacking a gene match: 5. From a lookup of the germline V gene, CDR1 and CDR2 are SNHLY and FYNNEI. With regard to this clonotype: Its antigen target is currently unknown. No quality values exist for individual bases; no much larger clone is one base distant.

Libraries came from RT-PCR. Sequenced using a NextSeq 550. Using fastp trimming at Q25 and MiXCR clonotype assembly, TCRdb reanalyzed the public sequencing data and kept in-frame beta chains. Every CDR3 protein is listed once, alongside the most common genes and DNA of its rows. The sample contains tens of thousands of distinct CDR3 sequences, roughly 50% of them found a single time. The ten most abundant clones make up roughly three fifths of the sample. This sequence uses TRBV2 and TRBJ2-7, with 9 middle bases fitting TRBD1. This receptor was taken from a human donor who was either an allogeneic HSCT recipient or a stem cell or donor lymphocyte infusion donor (not recorded which). It is not recorded whose cells these are; they may come from a transplant donor. Source material: blood, either unsorted or a sorted T cell fraction (not recorded which). The nucleotide sequence is given as TGTGCCAGCAGTGAAGCGCCGGGACAGGGTAACGAGCAGTACTTC. This encodes CASSEAPGQGNEQYF.